This T cell receptor beta chain was recovered during a study of human T cells and chemical hapten exposure. Background on the study: Small pooled library volume differences mainly caused per-sample TCR yield variation. Study-wide results and limits: Compared to controls, expanded TCRs made significantly more large clusters of similar CDR3s. Those TCRs sitting above 1 in 1000 frequency stayed the same with DPC sensitization.

The CDR3 is made up of 15 amino acids. In germline, CDR1 is DFQATT, CDR2 SNEGSKA (reference sequence). V lost 3 bases, J lost 7 bases, and 5 bases stayed unmatched. Stated time point: pre-sensitization, week 0. As for treatment: therapeutic diphenylcyclopropenone sensitization with weekly scalp DPC. Patients had alopecia, were aged 18 to 70, and were not pregnant. This clonotype has at least ten counts. The antigen remains unidentified. One entry per CDR3 protein, called by TCRdb with MiXCR from the RACE reads. The top ten hold less than 9% of the sample, which has about 300,000 distinct CDR3 sequences, around 5.5% seen once.

This TCR came from a woman younger than 35 with alopecia areata. Some clones in this sample may be carry-over from other donors' samples. The chain is built from TRBV20-1 and TRBJ2-2, with 13 positions matching TRBD2. Sample: whole blood, taken in connection with sensitization to the hapten diphenylcyclopropenone (DPC). The chain's CDR3 is CSASTSGGAGGELFF. CDR3 DNA sequence: TGCAGTGCTAGTACTAGCGGGGGGGCCGGCGGGGAGCTGTTTTTT.